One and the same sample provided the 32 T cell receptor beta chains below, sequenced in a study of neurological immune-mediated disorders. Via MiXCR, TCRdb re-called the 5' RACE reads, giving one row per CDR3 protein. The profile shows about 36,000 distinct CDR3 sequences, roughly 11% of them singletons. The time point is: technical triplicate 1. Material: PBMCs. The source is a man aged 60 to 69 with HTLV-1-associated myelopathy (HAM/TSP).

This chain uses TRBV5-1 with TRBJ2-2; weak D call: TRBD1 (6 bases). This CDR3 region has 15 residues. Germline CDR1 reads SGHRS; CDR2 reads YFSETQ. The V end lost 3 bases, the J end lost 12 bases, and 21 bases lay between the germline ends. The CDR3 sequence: CASSSKGQNTGKLFF. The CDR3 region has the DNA TGCGCCAGCAGCTCCAAAGGACAGAACACAGGGAAGCTGTTTTTT.

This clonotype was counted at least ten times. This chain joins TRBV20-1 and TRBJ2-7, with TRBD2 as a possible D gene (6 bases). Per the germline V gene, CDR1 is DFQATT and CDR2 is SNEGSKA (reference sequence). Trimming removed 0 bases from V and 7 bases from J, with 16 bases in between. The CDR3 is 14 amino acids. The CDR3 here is CSARDGSGAGEQYF. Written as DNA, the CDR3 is TGCAGTGCTAGAGATGGGAGCGGCGCGGGGGAGCAGTACTTC.

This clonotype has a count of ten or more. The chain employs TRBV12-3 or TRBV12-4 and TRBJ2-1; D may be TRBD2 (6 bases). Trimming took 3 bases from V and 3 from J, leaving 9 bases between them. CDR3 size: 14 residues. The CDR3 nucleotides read TGTGCCAGCAGTTTCTCCGGGAGCTACAATGAGCAGTTCTTC. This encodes CASSFSGSYNEQFF.

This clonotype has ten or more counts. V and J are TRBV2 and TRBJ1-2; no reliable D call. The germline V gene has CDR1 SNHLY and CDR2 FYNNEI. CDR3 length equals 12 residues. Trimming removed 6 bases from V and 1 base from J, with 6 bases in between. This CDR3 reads CASSQNNYGYTF. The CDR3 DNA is TGTGCCAGCAGCCAAAATAACTATGGCTACACCTTC.

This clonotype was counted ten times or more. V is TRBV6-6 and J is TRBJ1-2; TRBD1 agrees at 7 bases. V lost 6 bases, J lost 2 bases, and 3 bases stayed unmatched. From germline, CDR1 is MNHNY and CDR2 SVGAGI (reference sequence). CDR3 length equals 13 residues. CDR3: CASRRDSNYGYTF. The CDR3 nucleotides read TGTGCCAGCAGGCGGGACAGCAACTATGGCTACACCTTC.

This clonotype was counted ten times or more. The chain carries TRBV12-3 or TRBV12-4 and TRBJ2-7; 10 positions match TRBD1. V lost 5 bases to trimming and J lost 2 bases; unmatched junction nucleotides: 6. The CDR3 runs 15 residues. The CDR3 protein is CASSPATGGPYEQYF. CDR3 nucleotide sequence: TGTGCCAGCAGTCCGGCGACAGGGGGCCCCTACGAGCAGTACTTC.

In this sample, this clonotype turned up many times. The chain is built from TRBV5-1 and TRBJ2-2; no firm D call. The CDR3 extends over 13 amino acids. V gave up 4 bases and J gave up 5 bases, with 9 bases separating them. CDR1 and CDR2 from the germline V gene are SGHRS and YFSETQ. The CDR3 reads CASSPQSTGELFF. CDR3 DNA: TGCGCCAGCAGCCCCCAATCAACCGGGGAGCTGTTTTTT.

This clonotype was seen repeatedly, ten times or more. This CDR3 reads CASSFDGTNEKLFF. The CDR3, as DNA: TGCGCCAGCAGCTTTGATGGAACTAATGAAAAACTGTTTTTT. The chain joins TRBV5-1 to TRBJ1-4; D gene ambiguous. Germline loops: CDR1 SGHRS, CDR2 YFSETQ. CDR3 length equals 14 residues. Trimming shortened V by 2 bases and J by 1 base, and 6 bases separated the two germline ends.

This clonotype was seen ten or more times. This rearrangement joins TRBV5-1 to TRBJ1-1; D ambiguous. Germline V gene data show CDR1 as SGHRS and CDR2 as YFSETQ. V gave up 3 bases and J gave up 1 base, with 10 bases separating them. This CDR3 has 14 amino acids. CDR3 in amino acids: CASSWENTNTEAFF. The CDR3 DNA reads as TGCGCCAGCAGCTGGGAAAACACGAACACTGAAGCTTTCTTT.

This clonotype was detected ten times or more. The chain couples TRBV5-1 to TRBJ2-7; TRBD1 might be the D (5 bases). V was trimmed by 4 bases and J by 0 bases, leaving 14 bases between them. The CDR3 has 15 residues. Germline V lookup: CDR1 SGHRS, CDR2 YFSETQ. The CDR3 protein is CASSPGHTRSYEQYF. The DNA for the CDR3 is TGCGCCAGCAGCCCCGGACATACTCGCTCCTACGAGCAGTACTTC.

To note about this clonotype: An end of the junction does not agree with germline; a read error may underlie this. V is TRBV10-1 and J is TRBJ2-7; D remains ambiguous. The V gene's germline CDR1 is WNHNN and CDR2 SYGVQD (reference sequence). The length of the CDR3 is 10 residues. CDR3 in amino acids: CATSSHEQYF. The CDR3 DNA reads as TGCGCCACCAGTAGCCACGAGCAGTACTTC.

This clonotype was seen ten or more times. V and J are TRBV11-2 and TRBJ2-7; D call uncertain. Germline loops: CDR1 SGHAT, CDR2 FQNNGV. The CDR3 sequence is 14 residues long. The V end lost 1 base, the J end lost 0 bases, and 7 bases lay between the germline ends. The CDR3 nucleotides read TGTGCCAGCAGCTTAGTGGGCACCTCCTACGAGCAGTACTTC. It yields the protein CASSLVGTSYEQYF.

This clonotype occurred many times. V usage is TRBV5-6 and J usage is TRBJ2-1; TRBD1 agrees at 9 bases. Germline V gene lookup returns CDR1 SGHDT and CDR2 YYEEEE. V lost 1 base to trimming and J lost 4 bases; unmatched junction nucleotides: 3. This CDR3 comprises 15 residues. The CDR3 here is CASSLTTGGYNEQFF. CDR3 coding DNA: TGTGCCAGCAGCTTGACGACAGGGGGGTACAATGAGCAGTTCTTC.

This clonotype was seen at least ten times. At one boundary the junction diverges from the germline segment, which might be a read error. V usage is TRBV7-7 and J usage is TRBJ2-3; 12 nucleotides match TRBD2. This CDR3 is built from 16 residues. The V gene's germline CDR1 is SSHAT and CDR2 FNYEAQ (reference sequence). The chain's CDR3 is CASSLGLAGGADTQYF. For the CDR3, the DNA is TGTGCTAGCAGCTTAGGGCTAGCGGGAGGGGCAGATACGCAGTATTTT.

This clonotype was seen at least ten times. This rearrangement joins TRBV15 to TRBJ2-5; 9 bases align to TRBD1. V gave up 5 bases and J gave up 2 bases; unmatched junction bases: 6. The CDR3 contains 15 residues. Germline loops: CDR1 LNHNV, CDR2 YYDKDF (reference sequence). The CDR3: CATSGDRGYQETQYF. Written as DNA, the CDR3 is TGTGCCACCAGCGGCGACAGGGGGTATCAAGAGACCCAGTACTTC.

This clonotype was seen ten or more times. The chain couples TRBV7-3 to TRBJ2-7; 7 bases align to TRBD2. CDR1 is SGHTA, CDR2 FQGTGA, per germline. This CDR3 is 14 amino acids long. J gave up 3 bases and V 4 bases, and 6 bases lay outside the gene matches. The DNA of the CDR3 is TGTGCCAGCAGCTCCGCCAGCGGGGTCTACGAGCAGTACTTC. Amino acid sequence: CASSSASGVYEQYF.

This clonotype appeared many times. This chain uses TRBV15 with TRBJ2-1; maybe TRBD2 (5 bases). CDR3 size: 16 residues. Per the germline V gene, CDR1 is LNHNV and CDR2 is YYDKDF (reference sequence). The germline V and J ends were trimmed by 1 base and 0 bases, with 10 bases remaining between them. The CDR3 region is CATSRVAPFSYNEQFF. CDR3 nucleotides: TGTGCCACCAGCAGAGTAGCGCCCTTCTCCTACAATGAGCAGTTCTTC.

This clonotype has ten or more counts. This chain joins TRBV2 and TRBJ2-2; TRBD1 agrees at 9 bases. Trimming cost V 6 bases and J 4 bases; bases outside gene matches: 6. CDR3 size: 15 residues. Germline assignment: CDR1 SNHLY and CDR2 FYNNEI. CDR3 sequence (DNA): TGTGCCAGCAGACAGGGGGCCACGGGCACCGGGGAGCTGTTTTTT. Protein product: CASRQGATGTGELFF.

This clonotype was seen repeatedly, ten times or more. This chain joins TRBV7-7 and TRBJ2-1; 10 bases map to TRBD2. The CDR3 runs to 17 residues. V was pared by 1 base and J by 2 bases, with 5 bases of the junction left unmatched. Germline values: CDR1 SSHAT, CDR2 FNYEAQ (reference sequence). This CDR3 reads CASSLGSGLAAYNEQFF. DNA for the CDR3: TGTGCCAGCAGCTTAGGCTCTGGACTAGCGGCCTACAATGAGCAGTTCTTC.

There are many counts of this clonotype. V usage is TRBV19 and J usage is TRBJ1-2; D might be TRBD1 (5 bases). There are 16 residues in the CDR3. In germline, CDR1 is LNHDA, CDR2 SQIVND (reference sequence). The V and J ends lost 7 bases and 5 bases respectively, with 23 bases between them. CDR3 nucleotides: TGTGCCAGTACTCCCTCCATCGCAGGGCACCTATATGGCTACACCTTC. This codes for CASTPSIAGHLYGYTF.

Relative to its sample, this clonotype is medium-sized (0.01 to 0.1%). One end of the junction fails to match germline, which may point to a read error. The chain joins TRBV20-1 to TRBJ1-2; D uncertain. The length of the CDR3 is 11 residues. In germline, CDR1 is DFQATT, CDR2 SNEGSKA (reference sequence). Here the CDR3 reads CSATGVYDYTF. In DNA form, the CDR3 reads TGCAGTGCTACAGGAGTATATGACTACACCTTC.

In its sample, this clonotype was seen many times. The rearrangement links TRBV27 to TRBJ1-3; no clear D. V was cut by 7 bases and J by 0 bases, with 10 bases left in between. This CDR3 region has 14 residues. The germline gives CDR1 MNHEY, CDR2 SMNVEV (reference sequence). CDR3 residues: CASKGILSGNTIYF. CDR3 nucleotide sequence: TGTGCCAGCAAAGGGATCCTCTCTGGAAACACCATATATTTT.

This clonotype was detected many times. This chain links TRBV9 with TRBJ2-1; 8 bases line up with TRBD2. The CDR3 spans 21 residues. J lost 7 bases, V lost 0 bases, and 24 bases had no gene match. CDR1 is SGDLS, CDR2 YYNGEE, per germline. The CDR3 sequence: CASSVATGYNEREGGQNEQFF. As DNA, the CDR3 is TGTGCCAGCAGCGTAGCTACCGGGTATAACGAACGGGAGGGGGGGCAGAATGAGCAGTTCTTC.

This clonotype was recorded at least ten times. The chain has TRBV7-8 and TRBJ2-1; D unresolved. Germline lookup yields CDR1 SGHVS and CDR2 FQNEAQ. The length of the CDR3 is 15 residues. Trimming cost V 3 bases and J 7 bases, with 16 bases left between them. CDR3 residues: CASSFGHNKVNEQFF. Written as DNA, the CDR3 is TGTGCCAGCAGCTTCGGCCACAATAAGGTAAATGAGCAGTTCTTC. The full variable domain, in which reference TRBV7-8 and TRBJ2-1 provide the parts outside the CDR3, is GAGVSQSPRYKVAKRGQDVALRCDPISGHVSLFWYQQALGQGPEFLTYFQNEAQLDKSGLPSDRFFAERPEGSVSTLKIQRTQQEDSAVYLCASSFGHNKVNEQFFGPGTRLTVL.

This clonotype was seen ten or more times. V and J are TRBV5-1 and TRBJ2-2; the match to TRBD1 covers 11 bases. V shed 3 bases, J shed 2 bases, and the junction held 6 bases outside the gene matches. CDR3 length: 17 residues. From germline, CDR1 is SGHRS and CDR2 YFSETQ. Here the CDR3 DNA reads TGCGCCAGCAGCTCGAAATGGACAGGGGGCAACACCGGGGAGCTGTTTTTT. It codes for CASSSKWTGGNTGELFF. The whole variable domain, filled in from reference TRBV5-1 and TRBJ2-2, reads KAGVTQTPRYLIKTRGQQVTLSCSPISGHRSVSWYQQTPGQGLQFLFEYFSETQRNKGNFPGRFSGRQFSNSRSEMNVSTLELGDSALYLCASSSKWTGGNTGELFFGEGSRLTVL.

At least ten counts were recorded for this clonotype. The CDR3 DNA is TGCGCCAGCAGCTCGCACCAAACTTACGAGCAGTACTTC. Amino acid sequence: CASSSHQTYEQYF. The rearrangement uses TRBV5-1 and TRBJ2-7; unclear D gene. The germline V and J ends were trimmed by 3 bases and 4 bases, with 11 bases remaining between them. The CDR3 has 13 residues. In germline, CDR1 is SGHRS, CDR2 YFSETQ.

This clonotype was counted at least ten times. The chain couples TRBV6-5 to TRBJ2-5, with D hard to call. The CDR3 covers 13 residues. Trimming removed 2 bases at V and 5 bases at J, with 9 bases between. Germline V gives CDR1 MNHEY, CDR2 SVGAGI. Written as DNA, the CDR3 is TGTGCCAGCAGTTACCAACGCTGGGAGACCCAGTACTTC. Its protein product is CASSYQRWETQYF.

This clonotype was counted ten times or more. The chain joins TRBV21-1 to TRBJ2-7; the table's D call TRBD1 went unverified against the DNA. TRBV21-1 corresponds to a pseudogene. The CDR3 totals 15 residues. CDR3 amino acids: CANPGGLHQDYEQYF. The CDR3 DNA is TGTGCCAACCCCGGAGGACTCCACCAGGACTACGAGCAGTACTTC.

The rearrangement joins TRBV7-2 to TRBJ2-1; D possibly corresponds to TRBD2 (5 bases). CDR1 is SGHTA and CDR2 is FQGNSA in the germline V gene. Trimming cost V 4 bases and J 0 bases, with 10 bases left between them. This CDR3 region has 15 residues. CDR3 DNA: TGTGCCAGCAGCTCGACTGGGAGCTCCTACAATGAGCAGTTCTTC. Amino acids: CASSSTGSSYNEQFF.

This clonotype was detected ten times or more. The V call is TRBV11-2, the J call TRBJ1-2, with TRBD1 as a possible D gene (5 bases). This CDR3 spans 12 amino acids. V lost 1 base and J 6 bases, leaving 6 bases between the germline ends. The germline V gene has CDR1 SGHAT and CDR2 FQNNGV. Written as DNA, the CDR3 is TGTGCCAGCAGCTTAGGCAGGGATGGCTACACCTTC. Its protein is CASSLGRDGYTF. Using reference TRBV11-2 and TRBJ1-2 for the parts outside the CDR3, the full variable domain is EAGVAQSPRYKIIEKRQSVAFWCNPISGHATLYWYQQILGQGPKLLIQFQNNGVVDDSQLPKDRFSAERLKGVDSTLKIQPAKLEDSAVYLCASSLGRDGYTFGSGTRLTVV.

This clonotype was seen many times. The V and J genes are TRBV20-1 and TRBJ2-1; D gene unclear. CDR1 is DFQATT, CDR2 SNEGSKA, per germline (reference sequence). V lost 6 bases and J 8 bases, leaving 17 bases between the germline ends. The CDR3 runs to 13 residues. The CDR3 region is CSARPGSEYEQFF. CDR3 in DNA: TGCAGTGCCCGCCCTGGGTCAGAATATGAGCAGTTCTTC.

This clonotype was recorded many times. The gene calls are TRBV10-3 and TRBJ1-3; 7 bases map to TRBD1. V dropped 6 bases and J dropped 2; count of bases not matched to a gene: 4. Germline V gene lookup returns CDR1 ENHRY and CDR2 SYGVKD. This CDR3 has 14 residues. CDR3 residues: CAIRLTGTGNTIYF. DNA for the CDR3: TGTGCCATCAGGCTGACAGGGACTGGAAACACCATATATTTT.